This is a list of T cell receptor beta chains from one sample in a study of blood T cell repertoires in COVID-19. Clones were read by immunoSEQ multiplex PCR, and TCRdb kept only the in-frame ones, dropping some. The profile shows 25,000 to 35,000 clones, about 80% of them singletons. The sample taken for sequencing was peripheral blood. These TCRs come from a woman in her 70s with acute or convalescent COVID-19. Both conserved end residues are part of each CDR3. D genes are given only for firm matches. Some rows have no size entry. The others give once, few or many, or a class for an expanded clone.

TRBD1 | . | TRBJ2-7 | TRBV29-1 | CSVRQGHEQYF | TGCAGCGTAAGACAGGGCCACGAGCAGTACTTC
. | few | TRBJ2-3 | TRBV9 | CASSSGVGTDTQYF | TGTGCCAGCAGCTCGGGAGTAGGGACAGATACGCAGTATTTT
. | . | TRBJ1-5 | TRBV7-3 | CASSPRTWFNQPQHF | TGTGCCAGCAGCCCTCGGACATGGTTCAATCAGCCCCAGCATTTT
. | . | TRBJ2-7 | TRBV20-1 | CSHQEAYEQYF | TGCAGCCACCAGGAGGCTTACGAGCAGTACTTC
. | once | TRBJ1-5 | TRBV6-5 | CASSPDRYNQPQHF | TGTGCCAGCAGTCCCGACAGATATAATCAGCCCCAGCATTTT
. | once | TRBJ1-1 | TRBV7-2 | CASSSDTLITEAFF | TGTGCCAGCAGCTCGGACACCCTAATAACTGAAGCTTTCTTT
. | . | TRBJ1-1 | TRBV25-1 | CASSAGANTEAFF | TGTGCCAGCAGTGCAGGGGCGAACACTGAAGCTTTCTTT
TRBD1 | . | TRBJ1-5 | TRBV5-1 | CASSFSKIDRDHQPQHF | TGCGCCAGCAGCTTCTCGAAAATCGACAGGGACCATCAGCCCCAGCATTTT
TRBD1 | . | TRBJ1-5 | TRBV6-2/TRBV6-3 | CASSPGTGKGNQPQHF | TGTGCCAGCAGCCCCGGGACAGGGAAGGGCAATCAGCCCCAGCATTTT
TRBD2 | . | TRBJ2-3 | TRBV7-3 | CASSSSSGRISDTQYF | TGTGCCAGCAGCTCCTCTAGCGGGAGGATTTCAGATACGCAGTATTTT
. | . | TRBJ2-1 | TRBV28 | CASSPRSGGRNEQFF | TGTGCCAGCAGCCCTCGATCGGGGGGCCGGAATGAGCAGTTCTTC
TRBD1 | . | TRBJ2-3 | TRBV2 | CASSESFGTGSTDTQYF | TGTGCCAGCAGTGAAAGTTTCGGGACAGGTAGCACAGATACGCAGTATTTT
TRBD1 | . | TRBJ2-7 | TRBV6-1 | CASSADRGASGQYEQYF | TGTGCCAGCAGTGCGGACAGGGGGGCCTCTGGCCAGTACGAGCAGTACTTC
. | . | TRBJ2-3 | TRBV7-3 | CASSPGNTDTQYF | TGTGCCAGCAGCCCCGGGAACACAGATACGCAGTATTTT
TRBD1 | . | TRBJ2-3 | TRBV3-1/TRBV3-2 | CASSQDRRRTDTQYF | TGTGCCAGCAGTCAGGACAGGCGCCGCACAGATACGCAGTATTTT
TRBD2 | . | TRBJ2-1 | TRBV4-1 | CASSLKVKGRDNEQFF | TGCGCCAGCAGCTTAAAGGTCAAGGGGAGGGACAATGAGCAGTTCTTC
TRBD1 | once | TRBJ1-4 | TRBV28 | CASSWDSVQIEKLFF | TGTGCCAGCAGTTGGGACAGTGTCCAGATTGAAAAACTGTTTTTT
. | . | TRBJ1-1 | TRBV28 | CASSFGGNTEAFF | TGTGCCAGCAGTTTCGGCGGTAACACTGAAGCTTTCTTT
TRBD2 | . | TRBJ2-5 | TRBV5-4 | CASSPPGRLAGGEETQYF | TGTGCCAGCAGCCCCCCAGGCAGACTAGCGGGGGGAGAAGAGACCCAGTACTTC
. | once | TRBJ2-1 | TRBV6-2/TRBV6-3 | CASSWPGDRNNEQFF | TGTGCCAGCAGTTGGCCGGGAGATAGGAACAATGAGCAGTTCTTC
TRBD2 | . | TRBJ2-3 | TRBV10-3 | CAIGSSSGGADTQYF | TGTGCCATCGGAAGTTCTAGCGGGGGGGCGGATACGCAGTATTTT
. | . | TRBJ2-6 | TRBV4-1 | CASSQVGAGANVLTF | TGCGCCAGCAGCCAAGTAGGGGCTGGGGCCAACGTCCTGACTTTC
. | . | TRBJ2-4 | TRBV27 | CASTKGLFQYF | TGTGCCAGCACCAAAGGACTATTTCAGTACTTC
. | . | TRBJ1-5 | TRBV19 | CASMGGYSNQPQHF | TGTGCCAGTATGGGAGGGTATAGCAATCAGCCCCAGCATTTT
. | . | TRBJ1-4 | TRBV19 | CASSIRESTNEKLFF | TGTGCCAGTAGTATAAGAGAGTCAACTAATGAAAAACTGTTTTTT
TRBD2 | . | TRBJ2-1 | TRBV6-5 | CASSYSGGGVNEQFF | TGTGCCAGCAGTTACTCGGGCGGGGGGGTAAATGAGCAGTTCTTC
. | . | TRBJ1-5 | TRBV6-6 | CASSLQNEPQHF | TGTGCCAGCAGTCTTCAGAACGAGCCCCAGCATTTT
. | . | TRBJ1-6 | TRBV9 | CASSVAPSNSPLHF | TGTGCCAGCAGCGTAGCCCCCTCTAATTCACCCCTCCACTTT
TRBD1 | . | TRBJ2-2 | TRBV7-3 | CASSLIPRTGNTGELFF | TGTGCCAGCAGCTTAATACCCCGGACAGGGAACACCGGGGAGCTGTTTTTT
TRBD1 | . | TRBJ1-1 | TRBV5-1 | CASSLDPGTVNTEAFF | TGCGCCAGCAGCTTGGATCCAGGGACAGTGAACACTGAAGCTTTCTTT
TRBD1 | . | TRBJ1-5 | TRBV6-2/TRBV6-3 | CASSSGQAPSNQPQHF | TGTGCCAGCAGCTCGGGACAGGCGCCTAGCAATCAGCCCCAGCATTTT
TRBD1 | . | TRBJ1-2 | TRBV28 | CASSRPPTGDYGYTF | TGTGCCAGCAGCCGTCCCCCTACAGGGGACTATGGCTACACCTTC
TRBD2 | . | TRBJ2-5 | TRBV9 | CASSVGSSGGAGATQYF | TGTGCCAGCAGCGTTGGGAGTAGCGGGGGGGCCGGGGCGACCCAGTACTTC
. | . | TRBJ2-2 | TRBV28 | CASSFAGANTGELFF | TGTGCCAGCAGTTTCGCAGGGGCTAACACCGGGGAGCTGTTTTTT
TRBD1 | . | TRBJ2-3 | TRBV28 | CASSHAGTVSTDTQYF | TGTGCCAGCAGCCATGCCGGGACAGTTAGCACAGATACGCAGTATTTT
. | . | TRBJ2-5 | TRBV11-2 | CASSFGGETQYF | TGTGCCAGCAGCTTCGGAGGCGAGACCCAGTACTTC
. | . | TRBJ2-2 | TRBV7-2 | CASSLAGGVAGELFF | TGTGCCAGCAGCTTAGCAGGAGGGGTGGCCGGGGAGCTGTTTTTT
TRBD1 | . | TRBJ2-7 | TRBV5-5 | CASSSLRGKDEYF | TGTGCCAGCAGCTCGCTCAGGGGGAAGGATGAGTACTTC
. | few | TRBJ2-5 | TRBV19 | CASSIWTAGEETQYF | TGTGCCAGTAGTATTTGGACAGCTGGCGAAGAGACCCAGTACTTC
. | . | TRBJ2-7 | TRBV7-9 | CASSYSPGMAVSSYEQYF | TGTGCCAGCAGCTATTCGCCCGGGATGGCGGTTAGCTCCTACGAGCAGTACTTC
. | . | TRBJ2-1 | TRBV10-3 | CAIKAQESSYNEQFF | TGTGCCATCAAGGCACAGGAGAGCTCCTACAATGAGCAGTTCTTC
. | . | TRBJ2-1 | TRBV4-1 | CASSQKLFNEQFF | TGCGCCAGCAGCCAAAAACTTTTCAATGAGCAGTTCTTC
TRBD2 | once | TRBJ2-1 | TRBV6-4 | CASSDSAGGPDEQFF | TGTGCCAGCAGTGACTCGGCGGGGGGGCCCGATGAGCAGTTCTTC
. | . | TRBJ1-4 | TRBV3-1/TRBV3-2 | CASSQDAGALSNEKLFF | TGTGCCAGCAGCCAAGACGCGGGGGCGCTGAGTAATGAAAAACTGTTTTTT
. | . | TRBJ1-2 | TRBV28 | CASSLGSGGYGYTF | TGTGCCAGCAGTTTAGGCTCCGGGGGGTATGGCTACACCTTC
. | . | TRBJ2-5 | TRBV7-9 | CASSPKLVKGETQYF | TGTGCCAGCAGCCCAAAACTAGTTAAGGGAGAGACCCAGTACTTC
TRBD1 | . | TRBJ2-5 | TRBV18 | CASSPQGQQETQYF | TGTGCCAGCTCACCACAGGGACAGCAAGAGACCCAGTACTTC
. | . | TRBJ1-2 | TRBV12-3/TRBV12-4 | CASSPGQGRGYTF | TGTGCCAGCAGTCCCGGACAAGGCAGGGGCTACACCTTC
TRBD1 | . | TRBJ2-2 | TRBV5-1 | CASSGQGENTGELFF | TGCGCCAGCAGCGGACAGGGGGAGAACACCGGGGAGCTGTTTTTT
. | . | TRBJ2-7 | TRBV2 | CASSAEEDFYEQYF | TGTGCCAGCAGCGCAGAGGAGGATTTCTACGAGCAGTACTTC
. | . | TRBJ1-1 | TRBV6-2/TRBV6-3 | CASSYTTGLNTEAFF | TGTGCCAGCAGTTACACTACAGGGTTGAACACTGAAGCTTTCTTT
TRBD1 | . | TRBJ2-7 | TRBV5-4 | CASSWTGSYEQYF | TGTGCCAGCAGCTGGACAGGGTCCTACGAGCAGTACTTC
TRBD2 | . | TRBJ2-3 | TRBV5-4 | CASSDPRLAGAGDTQYF | TGTGCCAGCAGCGACCCTCGGCTAGCGGGGGCGGGGGATACGCAGTATTTT
. | few | TRBJ2-3 | TRBV7-9 | CASSFTGSPHPDTQYF | TGTGCCAGCAGCTTCACCGGGAGTCCTCATCCGGATACGCAGTATTTT
TRBD1 | . | TRBJ1-2 | TRBV28 | CASSLLDRSYGYTF | TGTGCCAGCAGTTTACTGGACAGGTCCTATGGCTACACCTTC
TRBD1 | . | TRBJ2-1 | TRBV19 | CASRGMAGTGANEQFF | TGTGCCAGTAGGGGGATGGCCGGGACAGGGGCCAATGAGCAGTTCTTC
TRBD2 | once | TRBJ2-3 | TRBV5-1 | CASRSSGATDTQYF | TGCGCCAGCAGGTCTAGCGGGGCCACAGATACGCAGTATTTT
. | . | TRBJ2-3 | TRBV4-2 | CASSQEEGSRDTQYF | TGTGCCAGCAGCCAAGAGGAGGGGTCCAGAGATACGCAGTATTTT